This section outlines one T cell receptor (beta chain) sequence together with its context. Its target is not known. This sample is part of a study of graft-versus-host responses after intestinal transplantation. Overall study context: Following induction with anti-thymocyte globulin, all recipients were given tacrolimus and steroids for two to three years. Findings of the study overall: GvH clonotypes were identified within recipient marrow, with a subset emerging first in ileum or blood.

There are 13 residues in the CDR3. Germline V CDR1 and CDR2: MNHEY, SVGAGI. V shed 7 bases and J shed 4 bases, with 12 bases lying between them. The assay was immunoSEQ multiplex PCR, and TCRdb's table has in-frame clones only and misses some. The sample has fewer than 30,000 clones, 90% to 95% seen once. This clonotype was sampled from a human patient who received an intestinal transplant, so some T cells may come from the graft donor. The chain links TRBV6-5 to TRBJ2-3, with D possibly matching TRBD2 (5 bases). Sample: PBMCs, taken around 30 days after intestinal transplant. The CDR3, as DNA: TGTGCCAGCAACCAACTAGGGTCAGATACGCAGTATTTT. It is translated as CASNQLGSDTQYF.